This record concerns one T cell receptor (beta chain) sequence. This clonotype has at least ten counts. It lacks a known antigen. Base qualities were left out, and no much larger clone turns up one base away. From a lookup of the germline V gene, CDR1 and CDR2 are SGHVS and FQNEAQ. Trimming removed 4 bases from V and 4 bases from J, leaving 10 bases between the germline ends. Measured from the cysteine to the phenylalanine, the CDR3 is 14 residues long. Left in the record is the CDR3 DNA by itself, 42 bases read in frame from the first base. The sample comes from a study of read filtering for tumor transcriptome and immune sequencing (dated by TCRdb to 2018 to 2020). For the study in its entirety: The cohort was composed of approximately 17 male and approximately 15 female patients, with a mean age of approximately 72 years and an age range of about 47 to 80. By revised international staging, 8 patients were R-ISS I, roughly 17 were R-ISS II and 7 were R-ISS III. After DNase treatment, whole-transcriptome libraries were prepared with the TruSeq RNA Access Library Prep Kit. TCR-region mapped reads per sample ranged from about 4.05 to 10.27 million with IR-seq versus only roughly 75 to 1273 with RNA-seq. The study compared TCR repertoires from targeted immune repertoire sequencing and bulk whole-transcriptome sequencing run on the same bone marrow samples. A main aim was a read-filtering strategy for immune repertoire data, specifically whether clonotypes supported by a single read should be removed. Study-wide findings and limitations: In IR-seq, single-read clonotypes were roughly 84% of clonotypes but roughly 3.2% of total reads; in RNA-seq they were about three quarters of clonotypes and 35% to 50% of reads. Removing single-read clonotypes increased the correlation between IR-seq and RNA-seq shared clonotype proportions. The sorted CD138-negative fraction was composed of a mixed bone marrow immune population rather than of purified T cells. IR-seq captured clonotypes at much higher depth and more reliably than RNA-seq, and smaller IR-seq throughput sufficed to identify most shared clonotypes.

Every patient had bone marrow sampled at the time of active disease. Isolation of bone marrow mononuclear cells was performed by Ficoll-Hypaque density gradient centrifugation. To remove myeloma plasma cells, the cells were labeled with CD138 magnetic microbeads on a MACS separator, and CD138-negative cells were then collected by negative selection. The purity of the isolated cells was checked by flow cytometry with CD138 antibodies on an Attune NxT. Total RNA was extracted with TRIzol reagent and quantified with a NanoDrop spectrophotometer. Paired RNA-seq and IR-seq were performed on each patient's CD138-negative bone marrow sample. The Immunoverse kit was used to build TCR libraries from around 420 ng RNA, with molecular barcoded adaptors covering alpha/delta and beta/gamma chains. The same RNA used for transcriptome sequencing was used for TCR library preparation. Sequencing of TCR libraries was carried out on an Illumina HiSeq 4000 with 2 x 150 cycles. On the study's bioinformatics: MiXCR aligned TCR reads to human V, D, J and C references and assembled the aligned reads into CDR3 clonotypes, with quality filtering and error correction included. The tcR package in R was used for analysis of clonotype counts and gene usage diversity. For inspection of raw mapping reads, RNA-seq reads were mapped by STAR aligner version 2.5.3a onto GRCh37 of the human genome. To test how sequencing depth affects detected clonotypes, IR-seq fastq files were randomly downsampled with Seqtk 1.3. TCRdb passed the public sequencing reads through fastp at Q25 and MiXCR, retaining productive beta sequences. Duplicate CDR3 protein sequences are folded into a single record with the most common DNA and genes. The V and J calls come from TCRdb's annotation, not from the publication. Present in this sample are 62,000 or so distinct CDR3 sequences, approximately 13% of which were seen just once. The top ten constitute 45% to 50% of the sample.

Specimen: a population of CD138-negative cells sorted from bone marrow. Sample cell subset or site, as interpreted from the label and publication: bone marrow mononuclear cells depleted of CD138+ plasma/myeloma cells by negative magnetic selection. This receptor was taken from a donor at least 40 years old with multiple myeloma. Recombination linked TRBV7-8 to TRBJ2-2; matching of 6 bases hints at TRBD1 as the D gene. The nucleotide sequence reads TGTGCCAGCAGCTACAACAGGGTCACCGGGGAGCTGTTTTTT. Its protein product is CASSYNRVTGELFF. Outside the CDR3, residues come from the reference TRBV7-8 and TRBJ2-2 proteins, so the full variable domain is: GAGVSQSPRYKVAKRGQDVALRCDPISGHVSLFWYQQALGQGPEFLTYFQNEAQLDKSGLPSDRFFAERPEGSVSTLKIQRTQQEDSAVYLCASSYNRVTGELFFGEGSRLTVL.